These 9 T cell receptor beta chains were all obtained from the same sample, sequenced in a study of shared clonotypes between healthy human individuals. Sequenced by immunoSEQ multiplex PCR; TCRdb stores in-frame clones only, minus some. The table lists some 2,000,000 clones, 90% to 95% of them singletons, with 0.13% in the top ten. The sample comprised naive CD4+ T cells sorted from blood. Stated subset: CD45RA+ positively selected. Receptors were obtained from a man between 18 and 29 years old in good health.

About this clone: Other DNA sequences from this sample encode an identical CDR3 as well. The CDR3, as DNA: TGTGCCAGCTCACCAGGGGCAAATTCACCCCTCCACTTT. Its translation is CASSPGANSPLHF. V gene TRBV18 combines with J gene TRBJ1-6; the D gene is possibly TRBD1 (5 bases). V lost 2 bases, J lost 7 bases, and 6 bases lay in between. Germline-derived CDR1 and CDR2 are KGHSH and LQKENI. CDR3 length: 13 residues.

Worth noting for this clone: The sample contains more than one DNA sequence encoding this CDR3. This chain uses TRBV5-1 with TRBJ2-5; D remains unclear. Germline V CDR1 and CDR2: SGHRS, YFSETQ. CDR3 length: 13 residues. V was cut by 0 bases and J by 3 bases, with 6 bases left in between. The CDR3 region is CASSLGGEETQYF. CDR3 DNA sequence: TGCGCCAGCAGCTTGGGTGGCGAAGAGACCCAGTACTTC.

The chain has TRBV5-4 and TRBJ2-3; no firm D call. This CDR3 is 14 amino acids long. V was shortened by 5 bases and J by 2 bases, with 12 bases between the two germline ends. Germline CDR1 reads SGHNT; CDR2 reads YYREEE (reference sequence). CDR3 sequence reads: CASRQSAHTDTQYF. The CDR3 nucleotides are TGTGCCAGCAGACAGAGCGCGCACACAGATACGCAGTATTTT.

CDR3 residues: CACYLTGTGTYEQYF. In DNA form, the CDR3 reads TGTGCCTGCTACCTAACCGGGACAGGGACCTACGAGCAGTACTTC. V usage is TRBV30 and J usage is TRBJ2-7; 9 positions match TRBD1. Germline-derived CDR1 and CDR2 are GTSNPN and SVGIG (reference sequence). The CDR3 spans 15 residues. V lost 6 bases, J lost 2 bases, and 11 bases stayed unmatched.

The V and J genes are TRBV6-1 and TRBJ1-5; D perhaps matches TRBD1 (6 bases). The CDR3 contains 13 residues. Germline assignment: CDR1 MNHNS and CDR2 SASEGT. The germline V and J ends were trimmed by 7 bases and 7 bases, with 14 bases remaining between them. The CDR3 spells CASNGQGSQPQHF. The CDR3 nucleotides are TGTGCCAGCAATGGTCAGGGGAGCCAGCCCCAGCATTTT.

This chain joins TRBV2 and TRBJ2-5; TRBD2 matches at 11 bases. Trimming took 3 bases from V and 4 from J; bases not matched to a gene: 10. The length of the CDR3 is 17 residues. Germline CDR1 is SNHLY and CDR2 is FYNNEI. CDR3 region: CASSDGIRLAGLETQYF. CDR3 DNA sequence: TGTGCCAGCAGTGATGGGATCCGACTAGCGGGACTAGAGACCCAGTACTTC.

The V call is TRBV11-3, the J call TRBJ1-1, with D unclear. V was trimmed by 3 bases and J by 2 bases, leaving 7 bases between them. This CDR3 has 13 residues. The germline V gene encodes CDR1 SGHNT and CDR2 YENEEA. CDR3 DNA sequence: TGTGCCAGCAGCTTCGACGGAAACACTGAAGCTTTCTTT. This gives the protein CASSFDGNTEAFF.

The V and J genes are TRBV1 and TRBJ2-2; the table's D call of TRBD2 was not tested on the DNA. TRBV1 is annotated as a pseudogene. The CDR3 runs to 17 residues. The CDR3 bases are TGCACCAGCAGCCAGGGCTGGACTAGCTGGAACACCGGGGAGCTGTTTTTT. It codes for CTSSQGWTSWNTGELFF.

The genes are TRBV6-6 and TRBJ2-5; the match to TRBD2 covers 7 bases. The CDR3 totals 14 residues. V gave up 4 bases and J gave up 2 bases; unmatched junction bases: 4. The germline gives CDR1 MNHNY, CDR2 SVGAGI (reference sequence). The CDR3 loop is CASSSLGLQETQYF. CDR3 in DNA: TGTGCCAGCAGTTCCCTGGGACTACAAGAGACCCAGTACTTC.